This passage covers 4 T cell receptor beta chains from one sample sequenced in a study of human T cells and chemical hapten exposure. TCRdb itself ran the RACE reads through MiXCR, one entry per CDR3 protein. The sample has tens of thousands of distinct CDR3 sequences, 9.8% seen once; the top ten hold 3.3%. Time point described: patch test 1, 2 weeks after DPC sensitization. The sample's treatment: therapeutic diphenylcyclopropenone sensitization with weekly scalp DPC. The material sequenced was whole blood, taken in connection with sensitization to the hapten diphenylcyclopropenone (DPC). The receptors derive from a middle-aged woman with alopecia areata. Some clones in this sample may be carry-over from other donors' samples.

The sample holds many counts of this clonotype. The chain uses TRBV7-2 and TRBJ1-5; D is undetermined. With 2 bases removed from V and 0 bases from J, the gap between germline ends came to 11 bases. The V gene's germline CDR1 is SGHTA and CDR2 FQGNSA. The CDR3 runs 16 residues. The CDR3 here is CASSLKWQNSNQPQHF. The CDR3 nucleotides read TGTGCCAGCAGCTTAAAGTGGCAGAATAGCAATCAGCCCCAGCATTTT.

This clonotype was recorded many times. The chain employs TRBV2 and TRBJ1-4; D is unresolved. V gave up 3 bases and J gave up 4 bases, with 6 bases separating them. The V gene's germline CDR1 is SNHLY and CDR2 FYNNEI. The CDR3 is 13 residues long. The CDR3 loop reads CASSDRRNEKLFF. The CDR3 DNA sequence: TGTGCCAGCAGTGACAGGCGTAATGAAAAACTGTTTTTT. The entire variable domain, with the rest obtained from reference TRBV2 and TRBJ1-4, is as follows: EPEVTQTPSHQVTQMGQEVILRCVPISNHLYFYWYRQILGQKVEFLVSFYNNEISEKSEIFDDQFSVERPDGSNFTLKIRSTKLEDSAMYFCASSDRRNEKLFFGSGTQLSVL.

This clonotype was observed many times. The chain uses TRBV7-9 and TRBJ1-1; D possibly corresponds to TRBD1 (5 bases). V was pared by 3 bases and J by 0 bases, with 17 bases between. The CDR3 contains 17 residues. Germline-derived CDR1 and CDR2 are SEHNR and FQNEAQ (reference sequence). The CDR3 region is CASSLGRTPAMNTEAFF. The CDR3 bases are TGTGCCAGCAGCTTGGGACGGACCCCAGCCATGAACACTGAAGCTTTCTTT.

The V call is TRBV29-1, the J call TRBJ2-2; D not resolved. Per germline, CDR1 SQVTM and CDR2 ANQGSEA. The V end was cut by 5 bases, the J end by 6 bases, with 4 bases between. This CDR3 has 10 amino acids. In DNA, the CDR3 is TGCAGCGTTCTGGCCGGGGAGCTGTTTTTT. Protein: CSVLAGELFF.